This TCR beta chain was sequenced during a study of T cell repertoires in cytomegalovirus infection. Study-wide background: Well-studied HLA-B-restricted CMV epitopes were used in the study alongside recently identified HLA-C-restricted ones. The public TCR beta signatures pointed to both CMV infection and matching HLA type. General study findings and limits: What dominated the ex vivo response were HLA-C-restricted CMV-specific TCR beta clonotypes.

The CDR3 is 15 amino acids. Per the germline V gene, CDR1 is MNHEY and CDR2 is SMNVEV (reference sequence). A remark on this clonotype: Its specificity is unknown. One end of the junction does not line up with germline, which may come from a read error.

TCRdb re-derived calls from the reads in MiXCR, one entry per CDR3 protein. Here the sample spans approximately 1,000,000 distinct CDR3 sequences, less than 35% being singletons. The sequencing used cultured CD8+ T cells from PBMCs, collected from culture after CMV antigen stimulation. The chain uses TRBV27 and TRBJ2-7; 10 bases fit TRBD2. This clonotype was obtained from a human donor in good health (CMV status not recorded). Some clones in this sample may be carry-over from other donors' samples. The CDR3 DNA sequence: TGTACCAGCAGCCGAGCGGGGGGGATTTTTTACGAGCAGTACTTC. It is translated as CTSSRAGGIFYEQYF.